This TCR beta chain derives from a study of blood T cell repertoires in COVID-19. Measured with immunoSEQ multiplex PCR; TCRdb has only the in-frame clones, and not every one. The table lists about 210,000 clones, 75% to 90% of them singletons. CDR1 MDHEN and CDR2 SYDVKM come from the germline V gene. Trimming took 3 bases from V and 8 from J, leaving 16 bases between them. The length of the CDR3 is 15 residues. V gene TRBV28 combines with J gene TRBJ1-4; maybe TRBD1 (5 bases). The sample consisted of peripheral blood. This TCR came from a woman in her 40s with acute or convalescent COVID-19. The CDR3 protein is CASSFPSGWGEKLFF. The CDR3 nucleotides read TGTGCCAGCAGTTTCCCCTCAGGGTGGGGCGAAAAACTGTTTTTT.